This TCR beta chain was captured in a study (dated by TCRdb to the mid-2010s). Concerning the study at large: Whether tumor-infiltrating Tregs in breast cancer are recruited from blood Tregs or converted in situ from other CD4+ T cell subsets was tested. What the work shows at the level of the full study, not this receptor alone: Tumor memory CD4+ T cell TCR gene usage was found to cluster with blood and lymph node memory CD4+ cells and with lymph node naive CD4+ cells. The greatest overlap of tumor-infiltrating Treg TCR alpha and beta sequences was with tumor naive CD4+ T cells, followed next by blood naive CD4+ T cells. The larger-cohort validation was restricted to a single TCR beta V-J rearrangement rather than whole repertoires.

Amplification of full-length TCR variable regions was done by 5' RACE PCR using constant-region reverse primers, and this step was followed by semi-nested PCR with Nested Universal Primer A. Using the ReliaPrep RNA Cell Miniprep System, total RNA was extracted, and the SMARTer RACE 5'/3' Kit was then used to reverse transcribe the RNA into 5'RACE-ready cDNA. Multiplex adaptors were used to barcode the full-length TCR alpha and beta libraries, which were then sequenced on an Illumina MiSeq. Turning to the authors' computational methods: For each of nine subset-tissue groups, sequencing data from the five patients were combined, and the groups were compared by unsupervised clustering of TCR gene usage. The Morisita-Horn index, with shared sequences weighted by their contribution to each repertoire, was used to calculate repertoire similarity. TCRdb handled the public reads itself, with Q25 trimming in fastp and clone calling in MiXCR, and kept productive beta chains. Each record represents a unique CDR3 protein, reported with the most common genes and DNA among its rows. These V and J calls rely on TCRdb rather than the paper's analysis. This sample lists roughly 23,000 distinct CDR3 sequences; about 31% were detected once. About 2% of the sample goes to the ten largest clones.

This clonotype came up many times. Its antigen is not yet known. No base-level quality is on record; no much larger clone is a single base apart. The Miltenyi Naive CD4+ T Cell Isolation kit was used to purify naive CD4+ T cells, and CD25 microbeads were used to remove Tregs. Tregs, naive and memory CD4+ T cells from tumor, blood and ipsilateral draining lymph nodes of about five breast cancer patients underwent full-length TCR alpha and beta sequencing. Tumor tissue, along with lymph nodes from ipsilateral axillary dissection, was perfused with PBS, minced, and then digested using collagenase I and hyaluronidase. FACS confirmed that the sorted cell populations were more than 90% pure. Input material: tumor-infiltrating naive CD4+ T cells sorted from the breast tumor. Per the publication, the cell subset or site label means: naive CD4+ T cells, CD4+CD45RA+CD25-. The TCR sequence derives from a female donor with breast cancer.

The nucleotide sequence is TGTGCCAGCAGTGCTTCCCGGGTTGGTGAGCAGTTCTTC. The encoded protein is CASSASRVGEQFF. The sequence is built from TRBV6-1 and TRBJ2-1; no D gene can be assigned with confidence. CDR1 and CDR2 are drawn from the germline V gene: MNHNS, SASEGT. The germline ends are 13 bases apart after V is trimmed by 4 bases and J by 9 bases. CDR3 length: 13 amino acids, cysteine to phenylalanine. Just CDR3 DNA is preserved here, 39 bases in frame from base 1.